This T cell receptor beta chain was sequenced in a study of vaccination and CD4 T cells after COVID-19. For the study at large: SARS-CoV-2, HCoV-NL63, HCoV-OC43 and HCoV-229E supplied the overlapping spike peptides used to stimulate cells.

Cultured CD4+ T-cell DNA underwent Oncomine TCR Beta short-read sequencing. TCRdb fed the PCR reads into MiXCR, producing one record per CDR3 protein. The data show approximately 5,000 distinct CDR3 sequences, with roughly 77% seen just once and 23% held by the top ten. V lost 0 bases and J 4 bases, leaving 12 bases between the germline ends. This CDR3 is built from 15 residues. CDR1 is LNHNV and CDR2 is YYDKDF in the germline V gene (reference sequence). The sample's treatment: approximately 11-day PBMC culture with coronavirus spike peptide pools or control peptides (ViraFEST assay). With regard to this clonotype: The antigen remains unidentified.

The chain uses TRBV15 and TRBJ2-5; D uncertain. The sequence was collected from a human donor who had recovered from COVID-19. The sample taken for sequencing was CD4+ T cells from blood, cultured in vitro. The CDR3 nucleotides are TGTGCCACCAGCAGAGATAAATCCAGTGGAGAGACCCAGTACTTC. It specifies CATSRDKSSGETQYF.